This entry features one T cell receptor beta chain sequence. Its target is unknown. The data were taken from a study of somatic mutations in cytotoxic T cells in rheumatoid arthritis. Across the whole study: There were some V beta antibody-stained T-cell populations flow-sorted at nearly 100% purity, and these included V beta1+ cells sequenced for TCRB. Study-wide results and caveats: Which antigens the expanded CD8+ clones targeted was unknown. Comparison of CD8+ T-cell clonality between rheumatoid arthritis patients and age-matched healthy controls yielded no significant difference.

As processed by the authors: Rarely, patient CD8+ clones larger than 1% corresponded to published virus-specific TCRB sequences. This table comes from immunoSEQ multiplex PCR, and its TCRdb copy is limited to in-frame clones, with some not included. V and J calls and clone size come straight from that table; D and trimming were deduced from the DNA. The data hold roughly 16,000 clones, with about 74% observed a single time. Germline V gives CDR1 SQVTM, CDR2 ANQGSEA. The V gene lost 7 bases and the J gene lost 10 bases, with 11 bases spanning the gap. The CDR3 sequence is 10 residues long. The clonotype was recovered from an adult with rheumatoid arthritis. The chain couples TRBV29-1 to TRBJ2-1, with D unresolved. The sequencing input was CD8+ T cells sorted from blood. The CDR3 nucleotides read TGCAGCGCTATTGTAGGGGAGCAGTTCTTC. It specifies CSAIVGEQFF.